Following are 23 T cell receptor beta chains from one sample sequenced in a study of CD8+ T cells in alopecia areata. RNA was isolated and reverse transcribed to cDNA, the sequencing template. The data were produced by immunoSEQ multiplex PCR, yet TCRdb's version contains in-frame clones alone and is incomplete. Counted here are roughly 120,000 clones, about two fifths occurring once; the ten biggest clones make up approximately 3.3%. The material sequenced was CD4+ T cells sorted from blood. These receptors were collected from a human donor with alopecia areata.

The chain employs TRBV7-2 and TRBJ2-1, with 7 bases fitting TRBD2. This CDR3 is 13 amino acids long. Trimming cost V 5 bases and J 7 bases; bases outside gene matches: 5. Germline CDR1 reads SGHTA; CDR2 reads FQGNSA. CDR3 region: CASSLLAWNEQFF. The CDR3 coding sequence is TGTGCCAGCAGCCTACTAGCGTGGAATGAGCAGTTCTTC.

This sequence joins TRBV4-1 and TRBJ1-1; maybe TRBD1 (6 bases). CDR1 and CDR2 from the germline V gene are MGHRA and YSYEKL. Trimming pared 1 base from V and 11 bases from J, leaving 11 bases between. The CDR3 is 12 residues long. CDR3 in DNA: TGCGCCAGCAGCCAAGGACAGGAGAGGGCTTTCTTT. It encodes CASSQGQERAFF.

The genes are TRBV29-1 and TRBJ1-1; maybe TRBD1 (5 bases). Germline loops: CDR1 SQVTM, CDR2 ANQGSEA. The CDR3 spans 11 residues. V gave up 4 bases and J gave up 8 bases, with 11 bases separating them. The CDR3 is CSVAQGVEAFF. The CDR3 DNA reads TGCAGCGTTGCCCAGGGAGTAGAAGCTTTCTTT.

This clone was detected a few times. The chain couples TRBV19 to TRBJ2-3; 9 positions agree with TRBD1. J was trimmed by 6 bases and V by 6 bases; bases with no gene match: 7. The CDR3 consists of 14 residues. Germline V gives CDR1 LNHDA, CDR2 SQIVND (reference sequence). CDR3 nucleotides: TGTGCCAGTAGCAGTACAGGGGGCGATGATACGCAGTATTTT. Amino acids: CASSSTGGDDTQYF.

In this sample, this clone turned up a few times. The V gene is TRBV25-1, the J gene TRBJ2-7, with no clear D. CDR1 and CDR2 (germline): MGHDK, SYGVNS. V lost 4 bases to trimming and J lost 5 bases, with 12 bases between them. There are 13 residues in the CDR3. CDR3 in DNA: TGTGCCAGCAGTGTGTTTGGCTCTGACGAGCAGTACTTC. Encoded protein: CASSVFGSDEQYF.

V is TRBV29-1 and J is TRBJ1-3; D unclear. In germline, CDR1 is SQVTM, CDR2 ANQGSEA. This CDR3 is built from 13 residues. V was pared by 6 bases and J by 0 bases, with 9 bases between. This chain's CDR3 is CSVRSLSGNTIYF. The CDR3 DNA follows: TGCAGCGTAAGAAGTCTCTCTGGAAACACCATATATTTT.

This clone has a handful of counts. CDR3 amino acids: CSVKTGGAYGANVLTF. For the CDR3, the DNA is TGCAGCGTGAAGACAGGGGGCGCATATGGGGCCAACGTCCTGACTTTC. V gene TRBV29-1 combines with J gene TRBJ2-6, with TRBD1 identical over 10 bases. The CDR3 is 16 amino acids. The V gene's germline CDR1 is SQVTM and CDR2 ANQGSEA. V lost 6 bases and J lost 3; bases outside the gene matches: 8.

A few counts support this clone. The J gene is TRBJ2-4, the V gene TRBV19, with D tentatively TRBD1 or TRBD2 (5 bases each). Between the trimmed V and J ends, which lost 2 bases and 10 bases, there was a span of 18 bases. From germline, CDR1 is LNHDA and CDR2 SQIVND (reference sequence). The CDR3 extends over 15 amino acids. CDR3 DNA sequence: TGTGCCAGTAGTATATATCCCCGCCCGGGACCTATTCAGTACTTC. Amino acids: CASSIYPRPGPIQYF.

This clone occurred a few times. CDR3 sequence: CSAGSTNIQYF. The CDR3 region has the DNA TGCAGCGCCGGGAGTACCAACATTCAGTACTTC. The V call is TRBV29-1, the J call TRBJ2-4, with D perhaps TRBD2 (6 bases). The V gene's germline CDR1 is SQVTM and CDR2 ANQGSEA. Trimming shortened V by 7 bases and J by 7 bases, and 11 bases separated the two germline ends. The CDR3 length is 11 residues. The complete variable domain, with remaining parts taken from reference TRBV29-1 and TRBJ2-4, reads SAVISQKPSRDICQRGTSLTIQCQVDSQVTMMFWYRQQPGQSLTLIATANQGSEATYESGFVIDKFPISRPNLTFSTLTVSNMSPEDSSIYLCSAGSTNIQYFGAGTRLSVL.

This chain uses TRBV19 with TRBJ1-2; D uncertain. The CDR3 runs to 13 residues. V lost 2 bases to trimming and J lost 2 bases, with 6 bases between them. Germline CDR1 and CDR2: LNHDA and SQIVND (reference sequence). The CDR3 here is CASSITGNYGYTF. For the CDR3, the DNA is TGTGCCAGTAGTATAACTGGGAACTATGGCTACACCTTC.

The chain employs TRBV29-1 and TRBJ2-7; 7 bases are shared with TRBD1. In germline, CDR1 is SQVTM, CDR2 ANQGSEA. This CDR3 has 13 residues. Trimming removed 4 bases from V and 3 bases from J; junction bases left unmatched: 6. CDR3 protein: CSVVKGTDYEQYF. The CDR3 DNA follows: TGCAGCGTTGTCAAGGGGACAGACTACGAGCAGTACTTC.

The chain recombines TRBV5-5 with TRBJ2-7, with TRBD2 identical over 11 bases. The CDR3 extends over 15 amino acids. The V and J ends lost 6 bases and 4 bases, in that order; junction bases with no gene match: 9. Looked up from germline, CDR1 is SGHKS and CDR2 is YYEKEE (reference sequence). CDR3 residues: CASNLMTSGIYEQYF. CDR3 DNA: TGTGCCAGCAACCTAATGACTAGCGGGATTTACGAGCAGTACTTC.

This clone was found a few times. Within the sample, other DNA sequences also encode this same CDR3. This rearrangement joins TRBV29-1 to TRBJ2-6, with D hard to call. Germline V lookup: CDR1 SQVTM, CDR2 ANQGSEA. V was clipped by 4 bases and J by 4 bases, with 5 bases between them. The CDR3 is 12 residues long. The CDR3: CSVGAGANVLTF. The CDR3 DNA follows: TGCAGCGTTGGAGCAGGGGCCAACGTCCTGACTTTC.

This chain connects TRBV5-1 to TRBJ2-2; D call uncertain. Germline V CDR1 and CDR2: SGHRS, YFSETQ. This CDR3 contains 12 residues. With 4 bases removed from V and 4 bases from J, the gap between germline ends came to 5 bases. CDR3 DNA: TGCGCCAGCAGCCTCTCCACCGGGGAGCTGTTTTTT. It codes for CASSLSTGELFF.

J is TRBJ2-2 and V is TRBV29-1; 8 bases match TRBD1. V trimming: 4 bases; J trimming: 2 bases; junction bases outside the gene matches: 6. The CDR3 is 15 residues long. The germline gives CDR1 SQVTM, CDR2 ANQGSEA. CDR3 amino acids: CSVVATGVNTGELFF. The CDR3 nucleotides read TGCAGCGTTGTGGCGACAGGGGTTAACACCGGGGAGCTGTTTTTT.

The chain is built from TRBV5-1 and TRBJ1-2; TRBD1 agrees at 12 bases. J was trimmed by 8 bases and V by 4 bases; bases with no gene match: 9. Germline assignment: CDR1 SGHRS and CDR2 YFSETQ. The CDR3 covers 15 residues. CDR3 sequence reads: CASSTEGQGALGYTF. The CDR3 DNA reads as TGCGCCAGCAGCACTGAGGGACAGGGGGCACTGGGCTACACCTTC. Variable domain in full (rest from reference TRBV5-1 and TRBJ1-2): KAGVTQTPRYLIKTRGQQVTLSCSPISGHRSVSWYQQTPGQGLQFLFEYFSETQRNKGNFPGRFSGRQFSNSRSEMNVSTLELGDSALYLCASSTEGQGALGYTFGSGTRLTVV.

This clone has only a few counts. This chain connects TRBV29-1 to TRBJ2-7, with D perhaps matching TRBD1 (5 bases). V lost 6 bases to trimming and J lost 0 bases, with 15 bases between them. The germline V gene has CDR1 SQVTM and CDR2 ANQGSEA. CDR3 length equals 14 residues. The CDR3: CSVVGVRASYEQYF. The DNA for the CDR3 is TGCAGCGTCGTTGGTGTCAGGGCCTCCTACGAGCAGTACTTC.

This chain joins TRBV27 and TRBJ2-1, with TRBD2 as a possible D gene (7 bases). Germline V CDR1 and CDR2: MNHEY, SMNVEV (reference sequence). The CDR3 loop spans 14 amino acids. V lost 7 bases and J lost 9, with 19 bases in between. In DNA form, the CDR3 reads TGTGCCAGCAACCCGAGGGGGGGCTGGGGTGAGCAGTTCTTC. It is translated as CASNPRGGWGEQFF.

The CDR3 loop reads CASSPRRTSGYEQYF. CDR3 nucleotide sequence: TGTGCCAGCAGTCCCAGACGGACTAGCGGCTACGAGCAGTACTTC. The chain links TRBV27 to TRBJ2-7; 10 nucleotides match TRBD2. The CDR3 has 15 amino acids. Losses at the gene ends were 5 bases for V and 3 bases for J; bases not matched to a gene: 7. The germline gives CDR1 MNHEY, CDR2 SMNVEV (reference sequence).

CDR3 sequence: CASSPRTNTEAFF. CDR3 bases: TGTGCCAGCAGCCCCAGAACGAACACTGAAGCTTTCTTT. The genes are TRBV7-2 and TRBJ1-1, with no clear D. The CDR3 contains 13 residues. Deletions cut 5 bases from V and 1 base from J, with 8 bases between. CDR1 and CDR2 from the germline V gene are SGHTA and FQGNSA.

This clone has more than one count but fewer than ten. This sequence joins TRBV5-1 and TRBJ1-2, with no clear D. CDR3 length: 12 residues. Germline CDR1 reads SGHRS; CDR2 reads YFSETQ. Trimming removed 0 bases from V and 8 bases from J, with 8 bases in between. The CDR3: CASSLAQEGYTF. In nucleotides, the CDR3 is TGCGCCAGCAGCTTGGCGCAGGAGGGCTACACCTTC.

In its sample, this clone was seen a few times. This chain joins TRBV5-1 and TRBJ2-7; 7 nucleotides match TRBD2. The germline V gene has CDR1 SGHRS and CDR2 YFSETQ. V trimming: 0 bases; J trimming: 1 base; junction bases outside the gene matches: 10. The CDR3 length is 17 residues. This CDR3 reads CASSLDPGAGASYEQYF. The CDR3 DNA reads as TGCGCCAGCAGCTTGGATCCTGGGGCGGGAGCATCCTACGAGCAGTACTTC.

The V gene is TRBV2, the J gene TRBJ1-2; D is unclear. The CDR3 sequence is 12 residues long. Germline assignment: CDR1 SNHLY and CDR2 FYNNEI. The germline V and J ends were trimmed by 2 bases and 5 bases, with 6 bases remaining between them. For the CDR3, the DNA is TGTGCCAGCAGTGAACAGGCTTATGGCTACACCTTC. Translation: CASSEQAYGYTF.